A single T cell receptor beta chain is shown here with its context. Its specificity is not known. Donors were Caucasian adults residing in Nashville, Tennessee, USA. The data derive from a study of shared clonotypes between healthy human individuals. In the study overall: Each donor contributed plates that comprised three CD4 naive, three CD4 memory, two CD8 naive and one CD8 memory.

Profiled with immunoSEQ multiplex PCR; TCRdb holds only in-frame clones, not every one. Of 100,000 or so clones listed, about 63% are singletons. CDR1 MNHNS and CDR2 SASEGT come from the germline V gene. This CDR3 contains 15 residues. Trimming pared 4 bases from V and 3 bases from J, leaving 16 bases between. Points from the study as a whole: Blood alone was sampled, and tissue repertoires likely differ. The naive CD4 repertoires of a handful of donors were compared, and 5% to 6.5% of clonotypes were shared.

The gene calls are TRBV6-1 and TRBJ2-7; the D gene is possibly TRBD1 (6 bases). Sequencing was performed on memory CD8+ T cells sorted from blood. Documented subset: CD45RO+ cells pooled with CCR7-negative TemRA cells. This receptor was identified in a woman aged 30 to 39 in good health. CDR3 amino acids: CASSVDGQSYYEQYF. In nucleotides, the CDR3 is TGTGCCAGCAGTGTTGACGGACAGAGTTACTACGAGCAGTACTTC.